In this sample, the clone carrying this TCR beta chain turned up many times. Its antigen remains unidentified. V lost 5 bases, J lost 4 bases, and 18 bases lay in between. Germline CDR1 ENHRY, CDR2 SYGVKD. This CDR3 comprises 15 residues. Unique molecular identifiers were carried by the TCR beta cDNA libraries. About 460,000 cDNA molecules were obtained from around 0.96 to 9.9 million T cells. TCRdb re-called the PCR reads with MiXCR, one entry per CDR3 protein. The table lists 350,000 to 450,000 distinct CDR3 sequences, approximately 38% of them singletons. These data are taken from a study of post-analysis software for immune sequencing data. General observations from the study: Five or six TRBV segments were more frequent in patients than controls; TRBV5-6, TRBV5-1 and TRBV20-1 belonged to this group. Strong co-clustering by F measure was seen for same-batch samples.

Sequencing was done on a sample of blood. This chain links TRBV10-3 with TRBJ2-7, with D uncertain. The sequence was obtained from a girl aged 2 to 9 with multiple sclerosis. The CDR3 nucleotides are TGTGCCATCAGTTCCGACCGCGGTGGAAGATACGAGCAGTACTTC. This codes for CAISSDRGGRYEQYF.